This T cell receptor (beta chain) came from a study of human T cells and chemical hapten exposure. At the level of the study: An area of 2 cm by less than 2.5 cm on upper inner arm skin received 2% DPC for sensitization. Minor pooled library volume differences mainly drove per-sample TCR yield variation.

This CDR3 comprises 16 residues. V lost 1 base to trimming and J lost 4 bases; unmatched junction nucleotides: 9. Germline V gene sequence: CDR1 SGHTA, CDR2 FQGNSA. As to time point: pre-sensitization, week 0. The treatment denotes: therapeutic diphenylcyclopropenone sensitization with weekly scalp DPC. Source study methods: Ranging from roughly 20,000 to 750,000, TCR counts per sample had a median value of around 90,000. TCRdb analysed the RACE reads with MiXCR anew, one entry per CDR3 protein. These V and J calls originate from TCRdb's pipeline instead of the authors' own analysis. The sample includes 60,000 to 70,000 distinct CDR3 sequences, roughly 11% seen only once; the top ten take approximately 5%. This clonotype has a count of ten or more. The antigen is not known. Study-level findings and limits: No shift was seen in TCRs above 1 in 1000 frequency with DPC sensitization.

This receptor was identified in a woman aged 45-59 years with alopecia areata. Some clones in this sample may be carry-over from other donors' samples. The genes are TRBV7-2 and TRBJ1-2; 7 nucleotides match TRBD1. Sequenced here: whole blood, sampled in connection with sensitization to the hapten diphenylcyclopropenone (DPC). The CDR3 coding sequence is TGTGCCAGCAGCTTAGAGAAGACAGGGAGTGTCTATGGCTACACCTTC. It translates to CASSLEKTGSVYGYTF.